The present T cell receptor beta chain was sequenced within a study of blood T cell repertoires in COVID-19. Whole-study context: In each case, the material was cDNA or gDNA derived from T cells, B-cell-depleted T cells, or PBMCs.

The V gene end was trimmed by 3 bases and the J gene end by 4 bases; junction bases not matched to a gene: 5. In germline, CDR1 is SGHRS, CDR2 YFSETQ. The CDR3 runs 15 residues. TCRdb's table, derived via immunoSEQ multiplex PCR, lists solely in-frame clones and lacks some. The data show 68,000 or so clones, roughly 90% seen once. The sequenced sample was peripheral blood. The genes are TRBV5-1 and TRBJ1-2; 11 bases map to TRBD1. This TCR derives from a man aged 35-49 years with COVID-19, enrolled during active disease. CDR3 nucleotide sequence: TGCGCCAGCAGCTCAGGACAGGGGGCAGGCTATGGCTACACCTTC. This gives the protein CASSSGQGAGYGYTF.